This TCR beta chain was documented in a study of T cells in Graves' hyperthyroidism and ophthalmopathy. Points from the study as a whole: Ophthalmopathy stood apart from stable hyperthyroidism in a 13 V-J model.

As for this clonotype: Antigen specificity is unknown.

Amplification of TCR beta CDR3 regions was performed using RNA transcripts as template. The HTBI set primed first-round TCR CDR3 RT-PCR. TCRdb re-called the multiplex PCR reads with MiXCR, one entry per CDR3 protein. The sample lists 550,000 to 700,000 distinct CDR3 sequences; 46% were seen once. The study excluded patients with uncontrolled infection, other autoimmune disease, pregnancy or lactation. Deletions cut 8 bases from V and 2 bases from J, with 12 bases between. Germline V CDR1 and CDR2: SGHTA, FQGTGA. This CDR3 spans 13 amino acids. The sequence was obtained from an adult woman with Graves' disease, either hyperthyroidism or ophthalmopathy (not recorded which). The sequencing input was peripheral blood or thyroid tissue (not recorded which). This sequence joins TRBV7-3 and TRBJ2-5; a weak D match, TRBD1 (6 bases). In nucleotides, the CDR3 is TGTGCCAGCGGGACAAATAGTCAAGAGACCCAGTACTTC. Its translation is CASGTNSQETQYF. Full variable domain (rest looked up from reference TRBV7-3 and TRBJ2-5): GAGVSQTPSNKVTEKGKYVELRCDPISGHTALYWYRQSLGQGPEFLIYFQGTGAADDSGLPNDRFFAVRPEGSVSTLKIQRTERGDSAVYLCASGTNSQETQYFGPGTRLLVL.